This is a list of T cell receptor beta chains from one sample in a study of cytomegalovirus exposure and HLA in healthy donors. Measured with immunoSEQ multiplex PCR; TCRdb has only the in-frame clones, and not every one. Found here are around 170,000 clones, 81% of them singletons; the top ten hold approximately 1.2%. The sample comprised PBMCs. The receptor source for this set is a man between 45 and 60 years old in good health and CMV-seropositive. The CDR3 runs from the conserved cysteine through the conserved F or W. A D gene is named only where the DNA matches it firmly. Not every row has a clone size; where given, it reads once, few, many or a size class.

>TRBV28|TRBJ1-4|-|TRBD1
TGTGCCAGCACGCGACAGGGGCACGAAAAACTGTTTTTT
CASTRQGHEKLFF
>TRBV28|TRBJ1-5|-|-
TGTGCCAACTCTCCTCCGGGAGGAAATCAGCCCCAGCATTTT
CANSPPGGNQPQHF
>TRBV4-1|TRBJ2-3|-|TRBD2
TGCGCCAGCAGCCACTATGGGGGGGTAGCGGAACAATGGGGCCATACGCAGTATTTT
CASSHYGGVAEQWGHTQYF
>TRBV5-1|TRBJ2-5|-|TRBD2
TGCGCCAGCAGCTTTGGGGCGGGGGGCCGGGAAGAGACCCAGTACTTC
CASSFGAGGREETQYF
>TRBV7-8|TRBJ2-7|-|-
TGTGCCAGCAGCTTAGGGGGGGGCCTAGTCTACGAGCAGTACTTC
CASSLGGGLVYEQYF
>TRBV5-1|TRBJ2-1|-|TRBD1
TGCGCCAGCAGCGGCGGACAGGGGGCAGGTGAGCAGTTCTTC
CASSGGQGAGEQFF
>TRBV29-1|TRBJ2-7|-|TRBD2
TGCAGCGTTGTAGGTAGCGGGAGGTCATCTTTTAGCTCCTACGAGCAGTACTTC
CSVVGSGRSSFSSYEQYF
>TRBV10-3|TRBJ1-3|-|-
TGTGCCATCAGCGACAGGAGGTACGGAAACACCATATATTTT
CAISDRRYGNTIYF
>TRBV6-5|TRBJ1-1|-|-
TGTGCCAGCAGTTACGTACCGCGGGATGGTAGAGCTTTCTTT
CASSYVPRDGRAFF
>TRBV28|TRBJ1-1|-|-
TGTGCCAGCAGTTTACCTTTCACTGAAGCTTTCTTT
CASSLPFTEAFF
>TRBV2|TRBJ2-5|-|-
TGTGCCAGCAGTCAAGCCACAGGGGCGGGGGAGACCCAGTACTTC
CASSQATGAGETQYF
>TRBV6-1|TRBJ2-7|-|TRBD2
TGTGCCAGCAGGGGACTAGCGGGGTCCTCCTACGAGCAGTACTTC
CASRGLAGSSYEQYF
>TRBV7-9|TRBJ1-2|-|-
TGTGCCAGCAGCTTAGGAGACGGGGGCTACACCTTC
CASSLGDGGYTF
>TRBV9|TRBJ2-3|-|TRBD2
TGTGCCAGCAGCGTAGAGGGACTAGCGGGAGATATCGCAGATACGCAGTATTTT
CASSVEGLAGDIADTQYF
>TRBV18|TRBJ1-2|-|TRBD1
TGTGCCAGCTCACCACCGACCACAGGGGCCTATGGCTACACCTTC
CASSPPTTGAYGYTF
>TRBV30|TRBJ1-4|-|-
TGTGCCTGGAGTCCCGCTAGAGTCGATGAAAAACTGTTTTTT
CAWSPARVDEKLFF
>TRBV10-3|TRBJ1-2|-|-
TGTGCCATCTGGGCAGGCGGGGGGACTTATGGCTACACCTTC
CAIWAGGGTYGYTF
>TRBV19|TRBJ2-1|few|TRBD1
TGTGCCAGTCGCCGATCCCCGGGACAGGGGGCGAGTAATGAGCAGTTCTTC
CASRRSPGQGASNEQFF
>TRBV4-2|TRBJ1-5|few|-
TGTGCCAGCAGCCAAGATGGGCAGGATAGTCAGCCCCAGCATTTT
CASSQDGQDSQPQHF
>TRBV4-1|TRBJ1-3|-|-
TGCGCCAGCAGCCCCCAGTTCTCGGGAAACACCATATATTTT
CASSPQFSGNTIYF
>TRBV2|TRBJ2-5|-|-
TGTGCCAGCAGTCCCCCCAGCGGTGCCGGGACCCAGTACTTC
CASSPPSGAGTQYF
>TRBV9|TRBJ2-3|-|-
TGTGCCAGCAGCGGGGGGGGCAAGGGAACAGATACGCAGTATTTT
CASSGGGKGTDTQYF
>TRBV5-1|TRBJ2-1|-|-
TGCGCCAGCAGCCCCGCGGACTCTTACAATGAGCAGTTCTTC
CASSPADSYNEQFF
>TRBV28|TRBJ1-1|-|-
TGTGCCAGCAGCTCCCCCGGCTCGGGGAACACTGAAGCTTTCTTT
CASSSPGSGNTEAFF
>TRBV13|TRBJ2-2|-|TRBD2
TGTGCCAGCAGTTCTAGCGGGGTCCGCACCGGGGAGCTGTTTTTT
CASSSSGVRTGELFF
>TRBV19|TRBJ2-1|-|-
TGTGCCAGTAGTCCTTTCGGAGGTGAAGCGGCAGGGGTAAACAATGAGCAGTTCTTC
CASSPFGGEAAGVNNEQFF
>TRBV7-2|TRBJ2-5|-|-
TGTGCCAGCACCCGATCCAGGGGTGGGGGAGAGACCCAGTACTTC
CASTRSRGGGETQYF
>TRBV14|TRBJ2-5|few|-
TGTGCCAGCAGCCACCGGGAAGTCCAAGAGACCCAGTACTTC
CASSHREVQETQYF
>TRBV23-1|TRBJ2-7|-|-
TGCGCCAGCAGGGCCCCCTACGAGCAGTACTTC
CASRAPYEQYF
>TRBV2|TRBJ2-3|once|TRBD2
TGTGCCAGCAGTGACGGGACTAAAACAGATACGCAGTATTTT
CASSDGTKTDTQYF
>TRBV27|TRBJ1-1|few|-
TGTGCCAGCAGCTACAACTTACAGGGCCTGAACACTGAAGCTTTCTTT
CASSYNLQGLNTEAFF
>TRBV5-1|TRBJ1-2|few|TRBD1
TGCGCCAGCAGCTTGGCCGCAGGGGGAGGTGGCTACACCTTC
CASSLAAGGGGYTF
>TRBV7-9|TRBJ2-7|-|-
TGTGCCAGCAGCTTCACTTTAGGTGCGGCTTCCTACGAGCAGTACTTC
CASSFTLGAASYEQYF
>TRBV18|TRBJ2-5|-|-
TGTGCCAGCTCACCCTCAGGGAAAGAGACCCAGTACTTC
CASSPSGKETQYF